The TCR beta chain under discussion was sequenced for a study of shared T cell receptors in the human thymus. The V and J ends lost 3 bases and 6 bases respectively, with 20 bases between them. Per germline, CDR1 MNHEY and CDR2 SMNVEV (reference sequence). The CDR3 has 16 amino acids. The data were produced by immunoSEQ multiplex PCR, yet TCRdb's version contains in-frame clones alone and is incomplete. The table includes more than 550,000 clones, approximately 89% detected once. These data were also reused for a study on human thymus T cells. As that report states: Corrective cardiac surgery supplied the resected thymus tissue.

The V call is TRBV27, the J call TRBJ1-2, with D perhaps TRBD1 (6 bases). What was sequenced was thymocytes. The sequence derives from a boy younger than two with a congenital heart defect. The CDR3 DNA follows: TGTGCCAGCAGTTTCTCCCCCAGGACAGATGGGAATGGCTACACCTTC. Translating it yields CASSFSPRTDGNGYTF.